The 30 T cell receptor beta chains below were found in one sample sequenced in a study of lung T cells in sarcoidosis with Löfgren's syndrome. TCRdb reprocessed the reads via MiXCR and lists one record per CDR3 protein. The sample carries about 19,000 distinct CDR3 sequences, 21% recorded once. Sequenced material: CD4+ T cells from bronchoalveolar lavage. The receptors were sampled from a human donor with sarcoidosis (Löfgren's syndrome or another form), or a control subject (not recorded which).

A note on this clonotype: A read error may account for a junction end that differs from germline. The chain links TRBV2 to TRBJ2-1; D gene ambiguous. Germline CDR1 SNHLY, CDR2 FYNNEI. The CDR3 is 14 residues long. The CDR3 is CASSEGSRVNERFF. DNA of the CDR3: TGTGCCAGCAGTGAAGGTAGTCGGGTTAATGAGCGGTTCTTC.

This clonotype has a handful of counts. The chain is built from TRBV11-2 and TRBJ2-5; D might be TRBD2 (6 bases). Per the germline V gene, CDR1 is SGHAT and CDR2 is FQNNGV. The V and J ends lost 1 base and 5 bases respectively, with 14 bases between them. The CDR3 covers 15 residues. The CDR3 DNA follows: TGTGCCAGCAGCTTAGGGGCTGCTAGCGTGGAGACCCAGTACTTC. Residues: CASSLGAASVETQYF.

The sample holds many counts of this clonotype. V and J are TRBV6-6 and TRBJ2-1; weak D call: TRBD1 (6 bases). Germline CDR1 is MNHNY and CDR2 is SVGAGI (reference sequence). The CDR3 spans 12 residues. V was clipped by 2 bases and J by 12 bases, with 11 bases between them. CDR3 region: CASSYPRGGQFF. The CDR3 bases are TGTGCCAGCAGTTACCCCAGGGGTGGGCAGTTCTTC.

Note on this clonotype: At one end, the junction sequence differs from germline, possibly due to a read error. The chain links TRBV6-9 to TRBJ2-7; D gene unclear. CDR1 and CDR2 (germline): MNHGY, SVAAGI. The CDR3 loop spans 11 amino acids. The CDR3: CASSYLFDQYF. The DNA of the CDR3 is TGTGCCAGCAGTTACTTGTTCGACCAGTACTTT.

The table lists this clonotype with many counts. This chain joins TRBV28 and TRBJ1-2; D is ambiguous. Germline lookup yields CDR1 MDHEN and CDR2 SYDVKM. This CDR3 comprises 12 residues. V was shortened by 10 bases and J by 5 bases, with 14 bases between the two germline ends. DNA for the CDR3: TGTGCCATCTTACGGATTGGGTATGGCTACACCTTC. It yields the protein CAILRIGYGYTF.

This clonotype was found once. A much larger clonotype is one base distant, so this may be a read error. Here the CDR3 reads CSARDSPLQGLSNEQFF. The DNA of the CDR3 is TGCAGTGCTAGAGATTCCCCACTACAAGGCCTTTCCAATGAGCAGTTCTTC. The chain carries TRBV20-1 and TRBJ2-1; D gene ambiguous. The CDR3 is made up of 17 amino acids. Germline assignment: CDR1 DFQATT and CDR2 SNEGSKA (reference sequence). V was pared by 0 bases and J by 6 bases, with 21 bases between.

The chain employs TRBV5-1 and TRBJ1-5; D unclear. Per the germline V gene, CDR1 is SGHRS and CDR2 is YFSETQ. V lost 7 bases and J 3 bases, leaving 5 bases between the germline ends. The CDR3 is 11 residues long. Written as DNA, the CDR3 is TGCGCCAGCGGGCCCAATCAGCCCCAGCATTTT. Translating gives CASGPNQPQHF.

The rearrangement joins TRBV5-1 to TRBJ2-7; perhaps TRBD2 as D (6 bases). CDR3 size: 15 residues. Trimming took off 4 bases at V and 1 base at J, with 15 bases between the two ends. The germline CDR1 and CDR2 sequences are SGHRS and YFSETQ. CDR3 residues: CASSGSGDGSYEQYF. The CDR3 coding sequence is TGCGCCAGCAGCGGGTCGGGGGACGGGTCCTACGAGCAGTACTTC. Together with reference TRBV5-1 and TRBJ2-7, the CDR3 gives the full variable domain: KAGVTQTPRYLIKTRGQQVTLSCSPISGHRSVSWYQQTPGQGLQFLFEYFSETQRNKGNFPGRFSGRQFSNSRSEMNVSTLELGDSALYLCASSGSGDGSYEQYFGPGTRLTVT.

By proportion, this clonotype is medium-sized. The J gene is TRBJ2-5, the V gene TRBV6-1; 8 bases agree with TRBD1. The V gene's germline CDR1 is MNHNS and CDR2 SASEGT. CDR3 length: 13 residues. V lost 8 bases and J lost 6; bases outside the gene matches: 8. The CDR3 DNA reads TGTGCCAGCTCCCGGGACAGGCTAAAGACCCAGTACTTC. It encodes CASSRDRLKTQYF.

This clonotype occurred many times. The chain uses TRBV28 and TRBJ2-7; no clear D gene. CDR1 is MDHEN and CDR2 is SYDVKM in the germline V gene. Trimming left V 8 bases short and J 0 bases short, with 14 bases between. This CDR3 has 14 amino acids. CDR3 nucleotide sequence: TGTGCCAGCCGCCCGGAGTACTACTCCTACGAGCAGTACTTC. Its protein is CASRPEYYSYEQYF.

This clonotype was counted only a few times. The chain uses TRBV5-1 and TRBJ2-2, with 7 bases matching TRBD2. The CDR3 covers 15 residues. Germline CDR1 is SGHRS and CDR2 is YFSETQ. V lost 5 bases and J lost 2; bases outside the gene matches: 6. The CDR3 protein is CASRAAGVNTGELFF. The CDR3 DNA follows: TGCGCCAGCAGGGCGGCGGGAGTTAACACCGGGGAGCTGTTTTTT.

This clonotype was counted at least ten times. The V gene is TRBV24-1, the J gene TRBJ2-5, with D tentatively TRBD1 (5 bases). The V and J ends lost 3 bases and 5 bases respectively, with 15 bases between them. CDR3 length equals 15 residues. CDR1 is KGHDR, CDR2 SFDVKD, per germline. In nucleotides, the CDR3 is TGTGCCACCAGTGATCCGCAGGGCGGAGCGGAGACCCAGTACTTC. It codes for CATSDPQGGAETQYF.

This clonotype was counted many times. This chain uses TRBV28 with TRBJ2-3, with 11 bases lining up with TRBD2. The CDR3 extends over 16 amino acids. Germline CDR1 is MDHEN and CDR2 is SYDVKM. V was pared by 5 bases and J by 5 bases, with 9 bases of the junction left unmatched. The CDR3 DNA reads as TGTGCCAGCAGTCCCCCGACTAGCGGGACAGTAGATACGCAGTATTTT. It specifies CASSPPTSGTVDTQYF.

In this sample, this clonotype turned up many times. The chain employs TRBV7-2 and TRBJ2-1, with 15 bases aligning to TRBD2. This CDR3 is built from 15 residues. Germline-derived CDR1 and CDR2 are SGHTA and FQGNSA. Trimming at V came to 2 bases and at J to 12 bases, leaving 5 bases not matched to a gene. This CDR3 is CASSLWTSGRVPQFF. In DNA, the CDR3 is TGTGCCAGCAGCTTATGGACTAGCGGGAGGGTCCCGCAGTTCTTC.

This clonotype is judged medium-sized (0.01 to 0.1%). This rearrangement joins TRBV6-2 or TRBV6-3 to TRBJ1-1, with a possible D match to TRBD1 (5 bases). Germline V CDR1 and CDR2: MNHEY, SVGEGT. The CDR3 extends over 16 amino acids. Trimming pared 2 bases from V and 3 bases from J, leaving 16 bases between. In DNA form, the CDR3 reads TGTGCCAGCAGTTACGAACCCCGGGGCGAGGACACTGAAGCTTTCTTT. This encodes CASSYEPRGEDTEAFF.

On this clonotype: A much bigger clone sits one base away, suggesting this may be a read error. The rearrangement uses TRBV20-1 and TRBJ1-1; no clear D gene. Germline-derived CDR1 and CDR2 are DFQATT and SNEGSKA (reference sequence). The CDR3 sequence is 16 residues long. The CDR3 region is CSARRTLAPLNTGAFF. The CDR3 DNA reads TGCAGTGCTAGACGGACCCTCGCTCCCCTTAACACTGGAGCTTTCTTT.

Sample share makes this clonotype medium-sized. In nucleotides, the CDR3 is TGTGCCAGCAGTTACTCCGGACAGCCCTCTGGAAACACCATATATTTT. This codes for CASSYSGQPSGNTIYF. V is TRBV6-2 or TRBV6-3 and J is TRBJ1-3; D is possibly TRBD1 (6 bases). Germline values: CDR1 MNHEY, CDR2 SVGEGT. This CDR3 contains 16 residues. Trimming removed 0 bases from V and 0 bases from J, with 9 bases in between.

This clonotype was observed at least ten times. CDR3 protein: CASSQDRGKAWTTEAFF. The CDR3 nucleotides read TGTGCCAGCAGTCAGGACAGGGGGAAGGCCTGGACAACTGAAGCTTTCTTT. The rearrangement links TRBV28 to TRBJ1-1, with 10 positions matching TRBD1. The J segment lost 5 bases and the V segment lost 5 bases, leaving 14 bases of the junction unmatched. Germline values: CDR1 MDHEN, CDR2 SYDVKM. This CDR3 comprises 17 residues.

This clonotype is medium-sized by share. This chain uses TRBV20-1 with TRBJ2-7; weak D call: TRBD1 (6 bases). CDR1 and CDR2 (germline): DFQATT, SNEGSKA (reference sequence). This CDR3 has 11 residues. V lost 7 bases and J lost 3, with 10 bases in between. The CDR3 is CSGTDNYEQYF. Written as DNA, the CDR3 is TGCAGTGGGACAGACAACTACGAGCAGTACTTC.

This clonotype has a handful of counts. The gene calls are TRBV30 and TRBJ1-1; D gene unclear. The CDR3 contains 15 residues. From germline, CDR1 is GTSNPN and CDR2 SVGIG (reference sequence). The V end was cut by 1 base, the J end by 0 bases, with 12 bases between. The CDR3 spells CAWSDEGRLNTEAFF. The CDR3 DNA reads TGTGCCTGGAGTGATGAAGGGCGTTTGAACACTGAAGCTTTCTTT.

By sample share, this clonotype is medium-sized. This chain links TRBV6-1 with TRBJ2-7; the match to TRBD1 covers 7 bases. Germline CDR1 is MNHNS and CDR2 is SASEGT. V lost 5 bases to trimming and J lost 4 bases; unmatched junction nucleotides: 8. The CDR3 is made up of 14 amino acids. For the CDR3, the DNA is TGTGCCAGCAGTTGGACAGGCCGTTCTTACGAGCAGTACTTC. Translation gives CASSWTGRSYEQYF.

This clonotype was counted ten times or more. The chain combines TRBV4-3 with TRBJ2-1; 9 nucleotides line up with TRBD2. The CDR3 has 17 residues. Germline loops: CDR1 LGHNA, CDR2 YSLEER. V was pared by 1 base and J by 0 bases, with 4 bases of the junction left unmatched. CDR3 nucleotide sequence: TGCGCCAGCAGCCAAGGACTAGCGGCACTCTCCTACAATGAGCAGTTCTTC. Its translation: CASSQGLAALSYNEQFF.

This clonotype has ten or more counts. The V and J genes are TRBV7-2 and TRBJ1-6; tentatively, D is TRBD1 (5 bases). The CDR3 contains 14 residues. Germline V CDR1 and CDR2: SGHTA, FQGNSA. Trimming stripped 3 bases from V and 10 bases from J, with 13 bases between. CDR3 nucleotide sequence: TGTGCCAGCAGCTTCCGACAGAGGGAATCACCCCTCCACTTT. Protein sequence: CASSFRQRESPLHF.

This clonotype came up a few times. The genes are TRBV5-6 and TRBJ2-4; no clear D. This CDR3 is built from 14 residues. CDR1 and CDR2 from the germline V gene are SGHDT and YYEEEE. Trimming stripped 1 base from V and 0 bases from J, with 5 bases between. This chain's CDR3 is CASSLSGAKNIQYF. CDR3 coding DNA: TGTGCCAGCAGCTTGTCCGGAGCCAAAAACATTCAGTACTTC.

This clonotype appeared many times. The V and J genes are TRBV27 and TRBJ2-3, with D uncertain. Trimming removed 2 bases at V and 6 bases at J, with 6 bases between. Germline V CDR1 and CDR2: MNHEY, SMNVEV (reference sequence). This CDR3 region has 12 residues. DNA for the CDR3: TGTGCCAGCAGTTTAAATCTTGATACGCAGTATTTT. Its protein is CASSLNLDTQYF.

In this sample, this clonotype turned up a few times. The V call is TRBV29-1, the J call TRBJ2-7, with D perhaps TRBD1 (6 bases). The CDR3 consists of 13 residues. The ends were cut back, 4 bases at V and 5 bases at J, with 15 bases in the middle. The V gene's germline CDR1 is SQVTM and CDR2 ANQGSEA. As DNA, the CDR3 is TGCAGCGTTGCTAAAGGGGGTCGGGACGAGCAGTACTTC. Protein sequence: CSVAKGGRDEQYF.

This clonotype was picked up many times. The chain carries TRBV24-1 and TRBJ2-3; no definite D call. V was trimmed by 2 bases and J by 6 bases, leaving 14 bases between them. Germline V gene data show CDR1 as KGHDR and CDR2 as SFDVKD. The CDR3 extends over 15 amino acids. The CDR3, as DNA: TGTGCCACCAGTGATTCCCGAAACACCAGGGATACGCAGTATTTT. Amino acids: CATSDSRNTRDTQYF.

There are many counts of this clonotype. The chain is built from TRBV11-3 and TRBJ2-7; D might be TRBD2 (5 bases). CDR3 length equals 13 residues. Trimming removed 2 bases at V and 4 bases at J, with 9 bases between. Germline V gene lookup returns CDR1 SGHNT and CDR2 YENEEA. The CDR3 DNA is TGTGCCAGCAGCTTATCGGGGAAATACGAGCAGTACTTC. Its protein is CASSLSGKYEQYF.

Within the sample, this clonotype is medium-sized. DNA of the CDR3: TGCAGTGCTAGAGGGGGAGATTGGACAGATACGCAGTATTTT. This translates into CSARGGDWTDTQYF. This chain uses TRBV20-1 with TRBJ2-3; D perhaps matches TRBD2 (5 bases). V was shortened by 1 base and J by 3 bases, with 11 bases between the two germline ends. The CDR3 is made up of 14 amino acids. The germline CDR1 and CDR2 sequences are DFQATT and SNEGSKA (reference sequence).

By share, this clonotype counts as medium-sized. This rearrangement joins TRBV7-2 to TRBJ2-3; D call uncertain. The CDR3 covers 12 residues. Germline assignment: CDR1 SGHTA and CDR2 FQGNSA. The V and J ends lost 7 bases and 1 base respectively, with 6 bases between them. CDR3: CASTPGTDTQYF. The CDR3 DNA is TGTGCCAGCACCCCGGGCACAGATACGCAGTATTTT.